This T cell receptor beta chain was documented in a study of blood T cells in healthy people across ages. Germline-derived CDR1 and CDR2 are SGHTA and FQGTGA. This CDR3 is built from 17 residues. As to this clonotype: The target antigen is unknown. Just one base apart from a much larger clone, this may be a read error.

Around 10 milliliters was the volume of peripheral blood drawn from each donor. Through a sample-barcoded 5' primer and a J-beta primer mix, a second PCR was run for roughly 7 to 12 cycles. Each sample yielded at least 3 million CDR3-containing paired-end reads. TCRdb reanalysed the 5' RACE reads using MiXCR and keeps one entry per CDR3 protein. Of 900,000 to 950,000 distinct CDR3 sequences listed, almost 30% are singletons. Study-level results: Among long-lived donors, naive CD4+ cells were more numerous and diversity higher than in aged donors. Roughly linearly, TCR beta diversity per million T cells fell as age increased.

These data are also associated with another study on T cells of mothers and their children.

The rearrangement uses TRBV7-3 and TRBJ2-1, with no clear D. Gene TRBJ2-7 matches the end of the DNA better, so the J call may be wrong. The sequencing input was blood. The receptor comes from a woman aged 40 to 49 in good health. CDR3 DNA sequence: TGTGCCAGCAGCTTATGGAGTAGCTCCGCCCTCGTCCATGAGCAGTACTTC. This codes for CASSLWSSSALVHEQYF.